This TCR beta chain was identified in a study of STAT3 mutations in large granular lymphocyte leukemia. Using immunoSEQ multiplex PCR, the repertoire was profiled, and TCRdb retains in-frame clones only, with some absent. The sample includes roughly 46,000 clones, around 80% of them seen just once. As concerns this clone: The target antigen is unknown.

Study-level results: Every T-cell large granular lymphocyte leukemia patient had at least one immunodominant TCR beta clonotype.

V gave up 6 bases and J gave up 3 bases; unmatched junction bases: 7. The length of the CDR3 is 16 residues. Germline CDR1 is SGHRS and CDR2 is YFSETQ. The TCR comes from a human donor with T large granular lymphocyte leukemia. Some clones in this sample may be carry-over from other donors' samples. The sample was PBMCs. The chain recombines TRBV5-1 with TRBJ2-3; TRBD2 matches at 13 bases. Here the CDR3 reads CASNRWGLAGTDTQYF. The DNA of the CDR3 is TGCGCCAGCAATAGGTGGGGACTAGCGGGGACAGATACGCAGTATTTT.